Listed below are T cell receptor beta chains from one sample, sequenced in a study of blood T cell repertoires in COVID-19. The assay was immunoSEQ multiplex PCR, and TCRdb's table has in-frame clones only and misses some. The sample includes roughly 170,000 clones, around 90% of them seen just once. The material sequenced was peripheral blood. Receptors were obtained from a man in his forties with active or convalescent COVID-19. Both conserved end residues are part of each CDR3. The D gene is left open where the match is weak. The size field is filled for only some rows; it gives once, few, many or a size class.

j_call clone_size v_call d_call cdr3_aa cdr3_nt
TRBJ2-3 once TRBV7-2 TRBD1 CASSPGTGVPSSTDTQYF TGTGCCAGCAGCCCGGGGACAGGGGTCCCCTCTAGCACAGATACGCAGTATTTT
TRBJ2-2 - TRBV14 TRBD1 CASSQAQGAYGELFF TGTGCCAGCAGCCAAGCCCAGGGGGCATACGGGGAGCTGTTTTTT
TRBJ1-2 - TRBV7-9 - CASSLPTAGAHGYTF TGTGCCAGCAGCTTACCCACGGCAGGGGCACATGGCTACACCTTC
TRBJ2-5 - TRBV5-1 - CASSAGGETQYF TGCGCCAGCAGCGCGGGCGGCGAGACCCAGTACTTC
TRBJ1-6 once TRBV5-6 - CASSRGGPLHF TGTGCCAGCAGCCGAGGAGGGCCCCTCCACTTT
TRBJ2-5 - TRBV7-2 - CASSLATTEETQYF TGTGCCAGCAGCTTAGCGACTACGGAAGAGACCCAGTACTTC
TRBJ2-7 - TRBV19 - CASSPEHVRDSYEQYF TGTGCCAGTAGTCCAGAGCACGTGAGGGATTCCTACGAGCAGTACTTC
TRBJ2-2 - TRBV10-2 TRBD2 CASSESGGVGGELFF TGCGCCAGCAGTGAGTCGGGGGGGGTCGGCGGGGAGCTGTTTTTT
TRBJ1-2 few TRBV5-4 TRBD1 CASSLNRGYGYTF TGTGCCAGCAGCTTGAACAGGGGCTATGGCTACACCTTC
TRBJ1-5 once TRBV4-1 - CASSQDEGEGNQPQHF TGCGCCAGCAGCCAAGATGAGGGCGAGGGCAATCAGCCCCAGCATTTT
TRBJ2-7 - TRBV6-5 - CASSYLVGGYEQYF TGTGCCAGCAGTTACTTGGTCGGTGGCTACGAGCAGTACTTC
TRBJ2-7 - TRBV28 TRBD1 CAATGTGAPRGYF TGTGCCGCAACCGGGACAGGGGCCCCCAGGGGGTACTTC
TRBJ2-5 once TRBV11-3 - CASSRDSTQETQYF TGTGCCAGCAGCCGGGACTCAACACAAGAGACCCAGTACTTC
TRBJ1-3 - TRBV6-1 - CASSEREGPSGNTIYF TGTGCCAGCAGTGAAAGGGAGGGGCCCTCTGGAAACACCATATATTTT
TRBJ2-7 - TRBV12-3/TRBV12-4 - CASSLYTGYEQYF TGTGCCAGCAGTTTATACACGGGCTACGAGCAGTACTTC
TRBJ1-3 - TRBV7-9 - CASSRAGGNTIYF TGTGCCAGCAGCCGAGCGGGTGGAAACACCATATATTTT
TRBJ1-5 - TRBV5-6 - CASSLSGQPQHF TGTGCCAGCAGCTTAAGCGGCCAGCCCCAGCATTTT
TRBJ2-1 - TRBV15 - CATGRDMTLGQFF TGTGCCACCGGCAGAGATATGACACTGGGCCAGTTCTTC
TRBJ2-7 - TRBV6-5 - CASSYSRRGYEQYF TGTGCCAGCAGTTACTCGAGGAGGGGATACGAGCAGTACTTC
TRBJ2-2 - TRBV6-5 TRBD2 CASSYSMGGRYGELFF TGTGCCAGCAGTTACTCGATGGGGGGGAGGTACGGGGAGCTGTTTTTT
TRBJ1-1 few TRBV29-1 - CSGGGRRAEAFF TGCAGCGGAGGTGGGCGCAGGGCTGAAGCTTTCTTT
TRBJ2-1 - TRBV27 - CASSLSYGGYNEQFF TGTGCCAGCAGTTTGTCTTACGGGGGCTACAATGAGCAGTTCTTC
TRBJ2-1 - TRBV27 - CASSLMQGNEQFF TGTGCCAGCAGTTTGATGCAGGGGAATGAGCAGTTCTTC
TRBJ1-2 - TRBV5-4 TRBD1 CASSSDRGNYGYTF TGTGCCAGCAGCTCTGACAGGGGAAACTATGGCTACACCTTC
TRBJ2-5 - TRBV6-5 - CASTSSGSETQYF TGTGCCAGCACCTCCTCAGGGTCCGAGACCCAGTACTTC
TRBJ1-2 - TRBV7-9 - CASSGRVTYGYTF TGTGCCAGCAGTGGCAGGGTGACCTATGGCTACACCTTC
TRBJ2-7 few TRBV5-6 - CASSWTVGEQYF TGTGCCAGCAGCTGGACAGTGGGGGAGCAGTACTTC
TRBJ1-4 - TRBV13 TRBD1 CASSLRGRGNEKLFF TGTGCCAGCAGCTTAAGGGGGCGCGGTAATGAAAAACTGTTTTTT
TRBJ1-5 - TRBV6-6 TRBD1 CASSFGTGDQPQHF TGTGCCAGCAGTTTCGGGACAGGGGATCAGCCCCAGCATTTT
TRBJ1-3 - TRBV30 - CAWTVLSGNTIYF TGTGCCTGGACAGTCCTTTCTGGAAACACCATATATTTT
TRBJ1-1 - TRBV7-3 - CASSSMGVGEAFF TGTGCCAGCAGCTCAATGGGAGTTGGTGAAGCTTTCTTT
TRBJ2-7 - TRBV25-1 - CASSKVSSYEQYF TGTGCCAGCAGTAAAGTGAGCTCCTACGAGCAGTACTTC
TRBJ1-2 - TRBV19 - CASSIEPVSYTF TGTGCCAGTAGTATTGAGCCCGTGAGCTACACCTTC
TRBJ2-7 - TRBV9 - CASSAETGSGEQYF TGTGCCAGCAGCGCCGAGACAGGTTCCGGCGAGCAGTACTTC
TRBJ1-1 - TRBV27 - CASSSWDLLNTEAFF TGTGCCAGCAGTTCCTGGGACTTATTGAACACTGAAGCTTTCTTT
TRBJ2-3 - TRBV28 TRBD2 CASSSKTSAGGGDTQYF TGTGCCAGCAGTTCCAAGACTAGCGCCGGGGGTGGGGATACGCAGTATTTT
TRBJ2-7 - TRBV7-9 TRBD1 CASSPRRDRYEQYF TGTGCCAGCAGCCCTAGAAGGGACAGATACGAGCAGTACTTC
TRBJ2-6 - TRBV4-3 - CASSQPTGKGANVLTF TGCGCCAGCAGCCAACCTACAGGGAAAGGGGCCAACGTCCTGACTTTC
TRBJ1-2 - TRBV3-1/TRBV3-2 - CASSYSTTGVGGYTF TGTGCCAGCAGCTACAGCACGACCGGGGTCGGGGGCTACACCTTC
TRBJ2-7 - TRBV9 TRBD1 CASSVGPTGVWEQYF TGTGCCAGCAGCGTAGGTCCCACAGGGGTCTGGGAGCAGTACTTC
TRBJ2-1 - TRBV10-3 TRBD2 CAIREVAGGDEQFF TGTGCCATCAGGGAGGTGGCGGGGGGGGATGAGCAGTTCTTC
TRBJ2-5 - TRBV5-5 - CASSFMDSRGKTQYF TGTGCCAGCAGCTTCATGGACAGCAGGGGAAAGACCCAGTACTTC